Presented here are 17 T cell receptor beta chains from one specimen sequenced in a study of control samples from healthy donors and cancer patients. The assay was immunoSEQ multiplex PCR, and TCRdb's table has in-frame clones only and misses some. Here the sample spans 100,000 to 150,000 clones, roughly 84% being singletons. Sequencing input: blood. These receptor sequences come from a man between 18 and 29 years old in good health.

V and J are TRBV28 and TRBJ2-7; TRBD1 aligns across 8 bases. V shed 7 bases, J shed 7 bases, and the junction held 12 bases outside the gene matches. CDR3 length: 14 amino acids. The germline CDR1 and CDR2 sequences are MDHEN and SYDVKM. CDR3 protein: CASIPPGQDLEQYF. The CDR3 coding sequence is TGTGCCAGCATCCCCCCGGGACAGGACTTAGAGCAGTACTTC. Variable domain in full (rest from reference TRBV28 and TRBJ2-7): DVKVTQSSRYLVKRTGEKVFLECVQDMDHENMFWYRQDPGLGLRLIYFSYDVKMKEKGDIPEGYSVSREKKERFSLILESASTNQTSMYLCASIPPGQDLEQYFGPGTRLTVT.

This clone was recorded once. The chain carries TRBV11-3 and TRBJ2-1; TRBD2 matches at 11 bases. After removal of 2 bases from V and 4 bases from J, the junction contained 7 bases not matched to a gene. The CDR3 runs to 17 residues. The germline V gene has CDR1 SGHNT and CDR2 YENEEA. CDR3 protein: CASSLSLASGRYNEQFF. For the CDR3, the DNA is TGTGCCAGCAGCTTATCTCTCGCTAGCGGGAGGTACAATGAGCAGTTCTTC.

This clone was picked up one time. The J gene is TRBJ2-7, the V gene TRBV30; D is perhaps TRBD2 (6 bases). This CDR3 is built from 14 residues. Germline CDR1 and CDR2: GTSNPN and SVGIG (reference sequence). The V gene lost 2 bases and the J gene lost 5 bases, with 16 bases spanning the gap. CDR3 sequence reads: CAWSLLRRGDEQYF. In DNA, the CDR3 is TGTGCCTGGAGTTTACTACGGCGGGGTGACGAGCAGTACTTC. The full variable domain, with the rest looked up from reference TRBV30 and TRBJ2-7, is SQTIHQWPATLVQPVGSPLSLECTVEGTSNPNLYWYRQAAGRGLQLLFYSVGIGQISSEVPQNLSASRPQDRQFILSSKKLLLSDSGFYLCAWSLLRRGDEQYFGPGTRLTVT.

The CDR3 bases are TGTGCCAGCAGTTCGACAGCCGACTATGGCTACACCTTC. Translating gives CASSSTADYGYTF. The chain recombines TRBV6-6 with TRBJ1-2; a weak D match, TRBD1 (5 bases). The germline V gene encodes CDR1 MNHNY and CDR2 SVGAGI (reference sequence). CDR3 length: 13 residues. V lost 4 bases, J lost 3 bases, and 9 bases lay in between.

V usage is TRBV15 and J usage is TRBJ1-1; D not resolved. The CDR3 runs to 13 residues. CDR1 LNHNV and CDR2 YYDKDF come from the germline V gene (reference sequence). V was shortened by 0 bases and J by 7 bases, with 9 bases between the two germline ends. DNA for the CDR3: TGTGCCACCAGCAGAGATAGTAAGGGTGAAGCTTTCTTT. Its protein is CATSRDSKGEAFF.

The CDR3 is CASTRTGGTEAFF. Written as DNA, the CDR3 is TGTGCCAGCACCCGGACAGGGGGCACTGAAGCTTTCTTT. This chain links TRBV2 with TRBJ1-1; 10 bases are shared with TRBD1. The CDR3 is 13 amino acids. Germline assignment: CDR1 SNHLY and CDR2 FYNNEI. J gave up 4 bases and V 7 bases, and 3 bases lay outside the gene matches. The full variable domain, rest sourced from reference TRBV2 and TRBJ1-1, is EPEVTQTPSHQVTQMGQEVILRCVPISNHLYFYWYRQILGQKVEFLVSFYNNEISEKSEIFDDQFSVERPDGSNFTLKIRSTKLEDSAMYFCASTRTGGTEAFFGQGTRLTVV.

The J gene is TRBJ2-7, the V gene TRBV4-3, with no clear D. CDR1 LGHNA and CDR2 YSLEER come from the germline V gene. V was cut by 1 base and J by 0 bases, with 7 bases left in between. The CDR3 sequence is 14 residues long. The CDR3 spells CASSQAWASYEQYF. CDR3 nucleotide sequence: TGCGCCAGCAGCCAAGCGTGGGCCTCCTACGAGCAGTACTTC.

The rearrangement joins TRBV27 to TRBJ2-7, with D tentatively TRBD1 or TRBD2 (5 bases each). Trimming removed 0 bases from V and 3 bases from J, with 15 bases in between. This CDR3 has 16 residues. Germline V gene lookup returns CDR1 MNHEY and CDR2 SMNVEV (reference sequence). Here the CDR3 reads CASSLSRWGSVYEQYF. The CDR3 nucleotides read TGTGCCAGCAGTTTATCGAGGTGGGGGAGCGTCTACGAGCAGTACTTC.

The rearrangement uses TRBV5-6 and TRBJ1-5; D is unclear. The V and J ends lost 1 base and 0 bases respectively, with 17 bases between them. Germline CDR1 is SGHDT and CDR2 is YYEEEE. The CDR3 loop spans 18 amino acids. The CDR3 DNA reads as TGTGCCAGCAGCTTGAAGCGAGGGAGTTCCTTTAGCAATCAGCCCCAGCATTTT. Amino acid sequence: CASSLKRGSSFSNQPQHF.

This clone was seen only once. The V call is TRBV15, the J call TRBJ1-2, with D uncertain. This CDR3 region has 15 residues. CDR1 and CDR2 from the germline V gene are LNHNV and YYDKDF (reference sequence). Trimming removed 0 bases at V and 1 base at J, with 9 bases between. The CDR3 region has the DNA TGTGCCACCAGCAGAGAACAGCGCCTTAACTATGGCTACACCTTC. This codes for CATSREQRLNYGYTF.

This chain joins TRBV24-1 and TRBJ2-5; possibly TRBD2 for D (5 bases). The length of the CDR3 is 11 residues. Germline V gene sequence: CDR1 KGHDR, CDR2 SFDVKD. The CDR3 DNA is TGTGCACCCTCGGAGGAAGAGACCCAGTACTTC. It codes for CAPSEEETQYF.

In DNA, the CDR3 is TGTGCCAGTAGTCCCTTGAGGGAGGGCACAGATACGCAGTATTTT. Amino acids: CASSPLREGTDTQYF. J is TRBJ2-3 and V is TRBV19; a weak D match, TRBD2 (6 bases). The germline CDR1 and CDR2 sequences are LNHDA and SQIVND (reference sequence). V lost 5 bases, J lost 1 base, and 13 bases lay in between. The CDR3 consists of 15 residues.

The chain employs TRBV27 and TRBJ2-3; D call uncertain. Trimming left V 3 bases short and J 7 bases short, with 5 bases between. The CDR3 is 11 residues long. Germline values: CDR1 MNHEY, CDR2 SMNVEV (reference sequence). CDR3 in amino acids: CASSLGYTQYF. As DNA, the CDR3 is TGTGCCAGCAGTTTGGGCTATACGCAGTATTTT.

Note on this clone: The same CDR3 can be traced to other DNA sequences in this sample. The chain has TRBV5-1 and TRBJ1-2; D is unclear. V lost 0 bases and J 5 bases, leaving 11 bases between the germline ends. Germline CDR1 reads SGHRS; CDR2 reads YFSETQ. This CDR3 has 14 residues. The DNA of the CDR3 is TGCGCCAGCAGCTTGGGTGACCGGACTTATGGCTACACCTTC. It translates to CASSLGDRTYGYTF.

In this sample, this clone turned up once. The chain recombines TRBV7-2 with TRBJ1-3, with TRBD1 matching over 10 bases. The V segment lost 4 bases and the J segment 4 bases; nucleotides outside the gene matches: 10. Germline assignment: CDR1 SGHTA and CDR2 FQGNSA. This CDR3 region has 17 residues. The CDR3, as DNA: TGTGCCAGCAGCTACCAACGACAGGGGGCGCGGGGAAACACCATATATTTT. It is translated as CASSYQRQGARGNTIYF. Supplemented by reference TRBV7-2 and TRBJ1-3, the full variable domain reads GAGVSQSPSNKVTEKGKDVELRCDPISGHTALYWYRQSLGQGLEFLIYFQGNSAPDKSGLPSDRFSAERTGGSVSTLTIQRTQQEDSAVYLCASSYQRQGARGNTIYFGEGSWLTVV.

The chain recombines TRBV12-3 or TRBV12-4 with TRBJ1-1; D ambiguous. CDR3 size: 12 residues. Trimming stripped 1 base from V and 11 bases from J, with 11 bases between. CDR3 nucleotide sequence: TGTGCCAGCAGTTTAGTTGGGAGGGAGGCTTTCTTT. Its protein product is CASSLVGREAFF.

This clone came up once. The genes are TRBV4-1 and TRBJ2-7; 14 bases line up with TRBD2. The junction had 5 bases not matched to a gene; V was cut back by 4 bases and J by 0 bases. The CDR3 is made up of 17 amino acids. Germline V lookup: CDR1 MGHRA, CDR2 YSYEKL. The CDR3: CASSPGTSGGDSYEQYF. CDR3 nucleotide sequence: TGCGCCAGCAGCCCTGGGACTAGCGGGGGCGACTCCTACGAGCAGTACTTC.